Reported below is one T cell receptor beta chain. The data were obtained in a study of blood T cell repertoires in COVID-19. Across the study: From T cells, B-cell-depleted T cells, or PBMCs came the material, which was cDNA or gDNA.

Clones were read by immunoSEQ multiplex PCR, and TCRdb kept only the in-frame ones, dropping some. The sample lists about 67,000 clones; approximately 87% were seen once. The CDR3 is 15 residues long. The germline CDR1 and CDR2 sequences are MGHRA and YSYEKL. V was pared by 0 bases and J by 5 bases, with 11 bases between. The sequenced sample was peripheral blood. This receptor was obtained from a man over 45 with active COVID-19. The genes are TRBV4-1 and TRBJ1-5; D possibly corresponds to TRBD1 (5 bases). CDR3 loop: CASSQDTRVDQPQHF. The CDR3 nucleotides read TGCGCCAGCAGCCAAGATACCAGGGTGGATCAGCCCCAGCATTTT.